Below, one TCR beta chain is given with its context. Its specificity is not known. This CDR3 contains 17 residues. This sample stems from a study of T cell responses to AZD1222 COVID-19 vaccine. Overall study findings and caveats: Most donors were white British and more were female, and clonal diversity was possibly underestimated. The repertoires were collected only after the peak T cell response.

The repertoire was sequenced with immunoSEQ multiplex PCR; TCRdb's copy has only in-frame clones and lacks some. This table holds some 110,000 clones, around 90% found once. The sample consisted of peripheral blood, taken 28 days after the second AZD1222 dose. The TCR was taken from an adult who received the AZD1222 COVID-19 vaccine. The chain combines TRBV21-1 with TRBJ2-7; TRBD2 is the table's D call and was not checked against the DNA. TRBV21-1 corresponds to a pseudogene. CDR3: CASILGLAGVRSYEQYF. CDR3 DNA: TGTGCCAGCATATTGGGACTAGCGGGAGTAAGGTCCTACGAGCAGTACTTC.